Reported below is one T cell receptor beta chain. The antigen is undetermined. Sequencing used immunoSEQ multiplex PCR; TCRdb keeps in-frame clones, though not all of them. The data hold some 68,000 clones, with roughly 80% observed a single time. Antigen-specific CD4+ T cells were first expanded with viral peptide pools by the ViraFEST assay and only then sequenced. Cultured cells yielded isolated CD4+ T cells after more than nine days. Among the vaccine recipients, none had a prior SARS-CoV-2 infection, and nucleocapsid antibodies were negative. Every well got a few million PBMC, which were grown with around 10 IU/ml IL-2 and about 10 ug/ml peptides. Fresh IL-2-containing medium replaced half the medium on days 3 and 7. The V gene's germline CDR1 is SGHTA and CDR2 FQGNSA. The germline V and J ends were trimmed by 1 base and 0 bases, with 10 bases remaining between them. CDR3 length equals 16 residues.

This sample is drawn from a study of vaccination effects on CD4 cells after COVID-19. Study-wide results and limits: Convalescent patients were scarce, and early post-infection timepoints were absent.

The sequence derives from a human donor who received a COVID-19 vaccine. The sequencing here drew on CD4+ T cells from PBMCs cultured with SARS-CoV-2 spike peptides, taken before COVID-19 vaccination. The gene calls are TRBV7-2 and TRBJ1-3; no definite D call. Written as DNA, the CDR3 is TGTGCCAGCAGCTTAGTAGGCGGAAGCTCTGGAAACACCATATATTTT. The encoded protein is CASSLVGGSSGNTIYF. Looking up the rest from reference TRBV7-2 and TRBJ1-3 gives the full variable domain: GAGVSQSPSNKVTEKGKDVELRCDPISGHTALYWYRQSLGQGLEFLIYFQGNSAPDKSGLPSDRFSAERTGGSVSTLTIQRTQQEDSAVYLCASSLVGGSSGNTIYFGEGSWLTVV.